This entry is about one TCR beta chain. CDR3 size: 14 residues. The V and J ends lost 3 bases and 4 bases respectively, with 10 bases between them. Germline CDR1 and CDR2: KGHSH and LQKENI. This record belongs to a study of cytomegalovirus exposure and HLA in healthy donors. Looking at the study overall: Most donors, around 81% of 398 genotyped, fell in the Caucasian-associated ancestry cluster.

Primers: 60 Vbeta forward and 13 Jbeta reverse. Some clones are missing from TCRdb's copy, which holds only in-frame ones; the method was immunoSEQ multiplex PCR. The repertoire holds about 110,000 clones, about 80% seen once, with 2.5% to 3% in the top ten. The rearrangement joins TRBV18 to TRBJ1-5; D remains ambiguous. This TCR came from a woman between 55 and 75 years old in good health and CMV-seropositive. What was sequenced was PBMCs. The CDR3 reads CASSPSTVNQPQHF. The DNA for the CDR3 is TGTGCCAGCTCACCGTCAACGGTTAATCAGCCCCAGCATTTT. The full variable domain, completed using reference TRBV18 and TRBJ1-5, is NAGVMQNPRHLVRRRGQEARLRCSPMKGHSHVYWYRQLPEEGLKFMVYLQKENIIDESGMPKERFSAEFPKEGPSILRIQQVVRGDSAAYFCASSPSTVNQPQHFGDGTRLSIL.